The TCR beta chain described here comes from a study of blood T cell repertoires in COVID-19. Assay used: immunoSEQ multiplex PCR; TCRdb lists only in-frame clones, some missing. The table includes about 120,000 clones, almost 80% detected once. The CDR3 is made up of 11 amino acids. Trimming left V 6 bases short and J 7 bases short, with 8 bases between. CDR1 and CDR2 (germline): LNHDA, SQIVND (reference sequence). The material sequenced was peripheral blood. The genes are TRBV19 and TRBJ2-3, with D possibly being TRBD1 (5 bases). The origin of this receptor is a human donor in a cohort sampled during active COVID-19. The CDR3 sequence is CASRAGYTQYF. As DNA, the CDR3 is TGTGCCAGTAGGGCAGGGTATACGCAGTATTTT.